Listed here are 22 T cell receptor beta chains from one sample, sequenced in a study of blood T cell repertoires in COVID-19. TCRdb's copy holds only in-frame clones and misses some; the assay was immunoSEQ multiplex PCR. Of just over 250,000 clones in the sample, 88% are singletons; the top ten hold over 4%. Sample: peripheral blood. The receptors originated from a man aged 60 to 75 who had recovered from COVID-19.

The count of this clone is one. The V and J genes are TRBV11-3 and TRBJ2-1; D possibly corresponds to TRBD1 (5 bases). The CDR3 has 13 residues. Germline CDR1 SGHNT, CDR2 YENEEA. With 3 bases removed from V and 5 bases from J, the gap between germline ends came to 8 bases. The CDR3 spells CASSFDRDNEQFF. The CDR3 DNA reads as TGTGCCAGCAGCTTTGACAGAGACAATGAGCAGTTCTTC.

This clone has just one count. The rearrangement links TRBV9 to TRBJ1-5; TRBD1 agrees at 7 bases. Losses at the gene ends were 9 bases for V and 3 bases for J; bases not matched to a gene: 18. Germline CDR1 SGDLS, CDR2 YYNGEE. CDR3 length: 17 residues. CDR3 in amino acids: CATLPPVDRLHNQPQHF. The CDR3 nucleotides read TGTGCCACCTTACCCCCCGTGGACAGGCTACACAATCAGCCCCAGCATTTT.

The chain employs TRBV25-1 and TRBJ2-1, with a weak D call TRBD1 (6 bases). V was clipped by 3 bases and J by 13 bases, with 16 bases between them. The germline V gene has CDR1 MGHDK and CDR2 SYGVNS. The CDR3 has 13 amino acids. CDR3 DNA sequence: TGTGCCAGCAGTGATGTAAAAGACAGGAATCAGTTCTTC. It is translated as CASSDVKDRNQFF.

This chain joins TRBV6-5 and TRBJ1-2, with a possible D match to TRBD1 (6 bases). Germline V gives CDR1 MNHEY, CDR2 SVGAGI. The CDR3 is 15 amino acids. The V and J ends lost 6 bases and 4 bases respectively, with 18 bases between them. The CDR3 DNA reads TGTGCCAGCAGCCTAGACAGGAGATTAAGCTATGGCTACACCTTC. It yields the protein CASSLDRRLSYGYTF.

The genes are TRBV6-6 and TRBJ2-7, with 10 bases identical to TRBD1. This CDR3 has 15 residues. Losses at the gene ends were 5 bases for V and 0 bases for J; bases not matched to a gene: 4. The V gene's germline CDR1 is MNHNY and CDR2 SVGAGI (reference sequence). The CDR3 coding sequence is TGTGCCAGCAGTGCCCGGGACAGGGGCTCCTACGAGCAGTACTTC. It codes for CASSARDRGSYEQYF.

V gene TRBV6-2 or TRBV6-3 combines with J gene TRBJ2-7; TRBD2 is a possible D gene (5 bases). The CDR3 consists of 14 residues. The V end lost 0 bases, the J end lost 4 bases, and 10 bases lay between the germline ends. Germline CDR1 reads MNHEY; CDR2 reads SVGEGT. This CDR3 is CASSYSTRGYEQYF. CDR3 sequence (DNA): TGTGCCAGCAGTTACTCGACCCGGGGATACGAGCAGTACTTC.

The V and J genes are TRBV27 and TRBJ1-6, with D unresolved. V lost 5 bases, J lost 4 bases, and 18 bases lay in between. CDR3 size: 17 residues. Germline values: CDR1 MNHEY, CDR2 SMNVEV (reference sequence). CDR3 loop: CASSAQWSVSYNSPLHF. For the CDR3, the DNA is TGTGCCAGCAGTGCGCAATGGTCGGTCTCTTATAATTCACCCCTCCACTTT.

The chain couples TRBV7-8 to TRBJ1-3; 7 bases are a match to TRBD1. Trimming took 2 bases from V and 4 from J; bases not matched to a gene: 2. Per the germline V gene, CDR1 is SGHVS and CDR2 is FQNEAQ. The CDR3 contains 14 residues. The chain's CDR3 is CASSLNRGGNTIYF. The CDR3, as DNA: TGTGCCAGCAGCTTAAACAGGGGAGGAAACACCATATATTTT.

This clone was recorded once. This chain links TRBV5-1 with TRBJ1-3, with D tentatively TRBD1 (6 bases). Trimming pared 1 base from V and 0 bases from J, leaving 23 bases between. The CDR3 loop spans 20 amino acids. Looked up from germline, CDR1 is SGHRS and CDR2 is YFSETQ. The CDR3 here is CASSLPSTGTPQASGNTIYF. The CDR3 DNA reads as TGCGCCAGCAGCTTGCCTTCAACGGGGACACCTCAGGCCTCTGGAAACACCATATATTTT.

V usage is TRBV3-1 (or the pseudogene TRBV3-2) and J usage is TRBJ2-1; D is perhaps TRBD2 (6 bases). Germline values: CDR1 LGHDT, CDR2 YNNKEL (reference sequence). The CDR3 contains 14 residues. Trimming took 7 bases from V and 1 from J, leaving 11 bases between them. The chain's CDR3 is CASTTRGSYNEQFF. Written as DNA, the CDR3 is TGTGCCAGCACGACTCGGGGGTCCTACAATGAGCAGTTCTTC.

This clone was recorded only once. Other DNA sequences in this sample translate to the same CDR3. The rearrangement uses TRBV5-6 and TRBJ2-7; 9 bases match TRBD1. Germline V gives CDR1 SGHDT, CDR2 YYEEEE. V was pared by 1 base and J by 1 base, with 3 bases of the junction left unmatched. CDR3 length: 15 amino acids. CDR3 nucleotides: TGTGCCAGCAGCTTGATGGGACAGGGATCCTACGAGCAGTACTTC. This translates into CASSLMGQGSYEQYF.

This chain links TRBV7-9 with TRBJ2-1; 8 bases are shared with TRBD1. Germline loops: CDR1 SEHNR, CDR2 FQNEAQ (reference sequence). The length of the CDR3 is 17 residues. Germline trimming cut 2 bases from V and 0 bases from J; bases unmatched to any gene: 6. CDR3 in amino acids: CASSLLSGGFSYNEQFF. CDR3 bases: TGTGCCAGCAGCTTACTTTCAGGGGGCTTCTCCTACAATGAGCAGTTCTTC.

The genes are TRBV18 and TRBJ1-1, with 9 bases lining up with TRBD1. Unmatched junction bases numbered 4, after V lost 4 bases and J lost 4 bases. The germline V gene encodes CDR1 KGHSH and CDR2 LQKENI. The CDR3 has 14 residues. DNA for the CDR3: TGTGCCAGCTCACAACAGGGGGCGCGCACTGAAGCTTTCTTT. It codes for CASSQQGARTEAFF.

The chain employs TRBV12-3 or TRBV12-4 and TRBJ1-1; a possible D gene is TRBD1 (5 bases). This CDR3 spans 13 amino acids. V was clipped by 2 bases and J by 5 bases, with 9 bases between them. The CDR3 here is CASSLKGQTEAFF. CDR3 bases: TGTGCCAGCAGTTTAAAGGGGCAGACTGAAGCTTTCTTT.

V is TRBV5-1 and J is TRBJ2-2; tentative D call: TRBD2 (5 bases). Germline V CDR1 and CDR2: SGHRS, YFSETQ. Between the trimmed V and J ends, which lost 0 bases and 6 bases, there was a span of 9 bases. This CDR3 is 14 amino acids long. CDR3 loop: CASSLVAGAGELFF. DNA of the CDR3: TGCGCCAGCAGCTTGGTGGCGGGCGCCGGGGAGCTGTTTTTT. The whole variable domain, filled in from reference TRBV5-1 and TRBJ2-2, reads KAGVTQTPRYLIKTRGQQVTLSCSPISGHRSVSWYQQTPGQGLQFLFEYFSETQRNKGNFPGRFSGRQFSNSRSEMNVSTLELGDSALYLCASSLVAGAGELFFGEGSRLTVL.

The CDR3 sequence is CSASMLAGGHSNQPQHF. DNA for the CDR3: TGCAGTGCTAGTATGTTGGCAGGAGGTCATAGCAATCAGCCCCAGCATTTT. The chain combines TRBV20-1 with TRBJ1-5; D call uncertain. CDR1 and CDR2 from the germline V gene are DFQATT and SNEGSKA (reference sequence). The CDR3 length is 17 residues. V was shortened by 3 bases and J by 0 bases, with 18 bases between the two germline ends.

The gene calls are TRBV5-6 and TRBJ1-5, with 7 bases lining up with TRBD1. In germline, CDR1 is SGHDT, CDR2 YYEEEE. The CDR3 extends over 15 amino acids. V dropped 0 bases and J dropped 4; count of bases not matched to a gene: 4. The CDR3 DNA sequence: TGTGCCAGCAGCTTGGAGGGGGCGCGGAATCAGCCCCAGCATTTT. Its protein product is CASSLEGARNQPQHF.

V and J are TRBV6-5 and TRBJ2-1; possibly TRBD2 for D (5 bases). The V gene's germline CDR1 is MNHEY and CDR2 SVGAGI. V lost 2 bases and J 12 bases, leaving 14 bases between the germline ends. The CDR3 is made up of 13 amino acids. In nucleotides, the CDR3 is TGTGCCAGCAGTTACCGGGGTCCCGCCGCGCAGTTCTTC. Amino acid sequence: CASSYRGPAAQFF.

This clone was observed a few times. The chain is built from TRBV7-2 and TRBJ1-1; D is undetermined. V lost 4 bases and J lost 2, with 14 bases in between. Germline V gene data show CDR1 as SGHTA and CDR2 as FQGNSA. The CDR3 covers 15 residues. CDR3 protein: CASSYSVGSNTEAFF. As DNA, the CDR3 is TGTGCCAGCAGCTACTCCGTGGGGAGTAACACTGAAGCTTTCTTT.

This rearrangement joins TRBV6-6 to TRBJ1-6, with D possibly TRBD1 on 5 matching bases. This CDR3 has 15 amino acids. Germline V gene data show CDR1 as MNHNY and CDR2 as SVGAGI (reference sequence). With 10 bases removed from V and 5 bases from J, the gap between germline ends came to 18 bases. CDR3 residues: CATLRAAQDNSPLHF. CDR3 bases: TGTGCCACCCTCAGGGCCGCACAAGATAATTCACCCCTCCACTTT.

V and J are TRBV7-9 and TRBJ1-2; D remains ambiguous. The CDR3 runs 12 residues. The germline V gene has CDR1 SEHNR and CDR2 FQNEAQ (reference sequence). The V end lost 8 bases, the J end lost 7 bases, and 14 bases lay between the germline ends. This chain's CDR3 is CASDSRDSGYTF. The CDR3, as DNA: TGTGCCAGCGACTCCCGTGATTCTGGCTACACCTTC.

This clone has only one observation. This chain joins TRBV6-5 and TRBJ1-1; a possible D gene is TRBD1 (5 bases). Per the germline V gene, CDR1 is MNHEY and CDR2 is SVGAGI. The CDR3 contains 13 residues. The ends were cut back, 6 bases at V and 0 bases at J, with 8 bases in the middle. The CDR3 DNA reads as TGTGCCAGCAGGGTACAGGTGAACACTGAAGCTTTCTTT. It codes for CASRVQVNTEAFF.